This T cell receptor (beta chain) was sequenced in a study of patients and donors after allogeneic stem cell transplantation. Trimming removed 0 bases from V and 6 bases from J, with 12 bases in between. The CDR3 is 15 residues long. Per germline, CDR1 SGDLS and CDR2 YYNGEE. From the RT-PCR reads, TCRdb called clonotypes with MiXCR, one entry per CDR3 protein. The sample lists 190,000 or so distinct CDR3 sequences; 35% to 50% were seen once. This clonotype has just one count. The V gene is TRBV9, the J gene TRBJ2-2; D is ambiguous. Sequences were obtained from blood, either unsorted or a sorted T cell fraction (not recorded which). This TCR derives from a human donor who was either an allogeneic HSCT recipient or a stem cell or donor lymphocyte infusion donor (not recorded which). It is not recorded whose cells these are; they may come from a transplant donor. Here the CDR3 reads CASSVEEVYSGELFF. CDR3 in DNA: TGTGCCAGCAGCGTAGAGGAAGTATACTCCGGGGAGCTGTTTTTT.